The source of this TCR beta chain is a study of CD8 T cells in Susac syndrome. V was clipped by 5 bases and J by 3 bases, with 14 bases between them. There are 14 residues in the CDR3. From germline, CDR1 is SGHTA and CDR2 FQGNSA. RNA in amounts of about 0.5 to 1 ug was reverse transcribed with random hexamers. Via MiXCR, TCRdb re-called the immunoSEQ multiplex PCR reads, giving one row per CDR3 protein. There are 150,000 to 200,000 distinct CDR3 sequences in the sample; 90% to 95% occur only once, and roughly 0.13% lies in the top ten. Sequencing targeted TCR beta in blood CD8+ and CD4+ T cells. Healthy donors constituted the control group, matched for age and sex.

The receptor's source is a human donor in good health. The genes are TRBV7-2 and TRBJ2-7; D gene ambiguous. Source material: CD4+ T cells from PBMCs. Written as DNA, the CDR3 is TGTGCCAGCAGCCCCTACAGCGCCCACTACGAGCAGTACTTC. Its translation is CASSPYSAHYEQYF.